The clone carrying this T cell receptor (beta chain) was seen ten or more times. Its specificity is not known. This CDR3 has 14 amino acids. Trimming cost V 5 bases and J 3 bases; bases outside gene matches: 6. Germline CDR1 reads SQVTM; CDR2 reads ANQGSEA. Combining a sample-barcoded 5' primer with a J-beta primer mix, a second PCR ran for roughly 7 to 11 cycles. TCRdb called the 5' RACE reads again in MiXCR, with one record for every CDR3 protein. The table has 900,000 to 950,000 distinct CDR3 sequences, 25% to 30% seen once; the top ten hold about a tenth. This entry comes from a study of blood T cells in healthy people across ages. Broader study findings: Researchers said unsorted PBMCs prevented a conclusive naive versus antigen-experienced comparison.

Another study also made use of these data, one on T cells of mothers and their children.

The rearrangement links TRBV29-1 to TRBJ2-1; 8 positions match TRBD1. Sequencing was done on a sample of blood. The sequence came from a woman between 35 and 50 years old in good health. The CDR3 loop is CSVKGQENYNEQFF. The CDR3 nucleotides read TGCAGCGTTAAGGGACAGGAGAACTACAATGAGCAGTTCTTC.